Below are 26 T cell receptor beta chains sequenced from a single sample in a study of blood T cell repertoires in COVID-19. Profiled with immunoSEQ multiplex PCR; TCRdb holds only in-frame clones, not every one. The table records a few hundred thousand clones, about 88% of them present only once. The material sequenced was PBMCs or T cells enriched from blood (not recorded which). Receptors originate from a woman aged 45-65 years who had recovered from COVID-19.

The chain has TRBV7-8 and TRBJ2-5; the match to TRBD2 covers 9 bases. Trimming at V came to 4 bases and at J to 3 bases, leaving 3 bases not matched to a gene. The CDR3 has 14 residues. Germline CDR1 is SGHVS and CDR2 is FQNEAQ. DNA of the CDR3: TGTGCCAGCAGCTCCTGGACTAGCGAAGAGACCCAGTACTTC. Amino acid sequence: CASSSWTSEETQYF.

This clone showed up just once. The chain uses TRBV5-6 and TRBJ2-5, with a possible D match to TRBD2 (5 bases). The length of the CDR3 is 14 residues. From germline, CDR1 is SGHDT and CDR2 YYEEEE. V dropped 2 bases and J dropped 3 bases, with 11 bases sitting between them. The CDR3 region is CASSFTGKEETQYF. Written as DNA, the CDR3 is TGTGCCAGCAGCTTTACGGGAAAGGAAGAGACCCAGTACTTC. The full variable domain, completed using reference TRBV5-6 and TRBJ2-5, is DAGVTQSPTHLIKTRGQQVTLRCSPKSGHDTVSWYQQALGQGPQFIFQYYEEEERQRGNFPDRFSGHQFPNYSSELNVNALLLGDSALYLCASSFTGKEETQYFGPGTRLLVL.

The table lists this clone with a count of one. The chain combines TRBV11-2 with TRBJ1-6; tentatively, D is TRBD1 (5 bases). CDR1 and CDR2 (germline): SGHAT, FQNNGV. The CDR3 spans 15 residues. V lost 1 base and J 8 bases, leaving 12 bases between the germline ends. The CDR3 region is CASSLVGPWDSPLHF. In DNA form, the CDR3 reads TGTGCCAGCAGCTTAGTGGGGCCGTGGGATTCACCCCTCCACTTT.

The chain employs TRBV19 and TRBJ1-1, with TRBD1 identical over 9 bases. Germline lookup yields CDR1 LNHDA and CDR2 SQIVND (reference sequence). J lost 7 bases, V lost 5 bases, and 17 bases had no gene match. The CDR3 has 17 amino acids. In DNA form, the CDR3 reads TGTGCCAGTAGTCCCGGAGGTAGAGGGACAGGGTCGTTTGAAGCTTTCTTT. This gives the protein CASSPGGRGTGSFEAFF.

This chain links TRBV5-5 with TRBJ1-2; no reliable D call. Germline V gene sequence: CDR1 SGHKS, CDR2 YYEKEE (reference sequence). V lost 0 bases to trimming and J lost 3 bases, with 3 bases between them. CDR3 size: 12 residues. As DNA, the CDR3 is TGTGCCAGCAGCTTGGGAGACTATGGCTACACCTTC. This encodes CASSLGDYGYTF.

This chain links TRBV28 with TRBJ1-2, with TRBD1 identical over 10 bases. V lost 4 bases to trimming and J lost 5 bases; unmatched junction nucleotides: 10. This CDR3 has 16 residues. Germline V lookup: CDR1 MDHEN, CDR2 SYDVKM. The CDR3 here is CASSYILGQGTYGYTF. CDR3 bases: TGTGCCAGCAGTTACATTTTGGGACAGGGGACTTATGGCTACACCTTC.

The rearrangement uses TRBV13 and TRBJ1-6; D is possibly TRBD1 (5 bases). Germline V gives CDR1 PRHDT, CDR2 FYEKMQ (reference sequence). CDR3 length: 15 amino acids. V was cut by 5 bases and J by 10 bases, with 18 bases left in between. The CDR3: CASSPLSGGDSPLHF. The CDR3 DNA reads TGTGCCAGCAGCCCATTATCCGGGGGGGACTCACCCCTCCACTTT. The full variable domain, rest sourced from reference TRBV13 and TRBJ1-6, is AAGVIQSPRHLIKEKRETATLKCYPIPRHDTVYWYQQGPGQDPQFLISFYEKMQSDKGSIPDRFSAQQFSDYHSELNMSSLELGDSALYFCASSPLSGGDSPLHFGNGTRLTVT.

This chain joins TRBV4-2 and TRBJ2-6; a possible D gene is TRBD1 (5 bases). Germline CDR1 LGHNA, CDR2 YNFKEQ. V was shortened by 0 bases and J by 1 base, with 7 bases between the two germline ends. CDR3 length equals 16 residues. As DNA, the CDR3 is TGTGCCAGCAGCCAAGATGACAGATCTGGGGCCAACGTCCTGACTTTC. Its translation is CASSQDDRSGANVLTF.

The chain uses TRBV27 and TRBJ1-6; no firm D call. Germline lookup yields CDR1 MNHEY and CDR2 SMNVEV (reference sequence). The V and J ends lost 0 bases and 7 bases respectively, with 10 bases between them. The CDR3 sequence is 15 residues long. Here the CDR3 reads CASSLSGRWNSPLHF. CDR3 sequence (DNA): TGTGCCAGCAGTTTATCTGGCCGATGGAATTCACCCCTCCACTTT.

The chain is built from TRBV30 and TRBJ2-1; 16 bases match TRBD2. The V segment lost 2 bases and the J segment 9 bases; nucleotides outside the gene matches: 7. The CDR3 spans 16 residues. From germline, CDR1 is GTSNPN and CDR2 SVGIG (reference sequence). The CDR3 DNA follows: TGTGCCTGGAGTCCTTCGGGACTAGCGGGAGGGCTTGAGCAGTTCTTC. The encoded protein is CAWSPSGLAGGLEQFF.

The genes are TRBV2 and TRBJ1-1, with D uncertain. The CDR3 runs 11 residues. The germline gives CDR1 SNHLY, CDR2 FYNNEI. V lost 8 bases and J lost 0, with 4 bases in between. CDR3 region: CASVVNTEAFF. Here the CDR3 DNA reads TGTGCCAGCGTAGTGAACACTGAAGCTTTCTTT.

The chain combines TRBV7-8 with TRBJ2-1; weak D call: TRBD2 (5 bases). The V end lost 4 bases, the J end lost 2 bases, and 24 bases lay between the germline ends. CDR1 and CDR2 from the germline V gene are SGHVS and FQNEAQ. The CDR3 extends over 19 amino acids. CDR3 loop: CASSSTRVLGGNAYNEQFF. Here the CDR3 DNA reads TGTGCCAGCAGCTCCACTAGAGTCCTCGGCGGAAATGCCTACAATGAGCAGTTCTTC.

This clone has a single count. The rearrangement links TRBV27 to TRBJ2-1; D is possibly TRBD2 (6 bases). V shed 7 bases and J shed 4 bases, with 20 bases lying between them. Germline V CDR1 and CDR2: MNHEY, SMNVEV (reference sequence). The CDR3 runs 16 residues. The CDR3 region has the DNA TGTGCCAGCACTTCTAGCGACGTTACTGGTTACAATGAGCAGTTCTTC. Protein sequence: CASTSSDVTGYNEQFF.

The chain recombines TRBV2 with TRBJ2-7, with 10 bases matching TRBD1. CDR3 length equals 13 residues. Unmatched junction bases numbered 3, after V lost 7 bases and J lost 3 bases. The germline CDR1 and CDR2 sequences are SNHLY and FYNNEI. The CDR3 sequence is CASTRTGGYEQYF. CDR3 in DNA: TGTGCCAGCACCAGGACAGGGGGCTACGAGCAGTACTTC. The variable domain in full, completed from reference TRBV2 and TRBJ2-7, reads EPEVTQTPSHQVTQMGQEVILRCVPISNHLYFYWYRQILGQKVEFLVSFYNNEISEKSEIFDDQFSVERPDGSNFTLKIRSTKLEDSAMYFCASTRTGGYEQYFGPGTRLTVT.

The chain joins TRBV28 to TRBJ1-1; D is ambiguous. V gave up 10 bases and J gave up 1 base, with 13 bases separating them. The CDR3 has 13 amino acids. The germline CDR1 and CDR2 sequences are MDHEN and SYDVKM. This chain's CDR3 is CATRWSENTEAFF. Here the CDR3 DNA reads TGTGCCACCCGTTGGTCAGAGAACACTGAAGCTTTCTTT.

The chain couples TRBV6-5 to TRBJ2-2; 10 bases are shared with TRBD1. Per germline, CDR1 MNHEY and CDR2 SVGAGI. V was pared by 0 bases and J by 7 bases, with 5 bases of the junction left unmatched. The CDR3 loop spans 16 amino acids. The CDR3 here is CASSYSGTGVIGELFF. As DNA, the CDR3 is TGTGCCAGCAGTTACTCGGGGACAGGGGTCATCGGGGAGCTGTTTTTT.

J is TRBJ2-2 and V is TRBV4-3; TRBD2 matches at 8 bases. V shed 1 base, J shed 5 bases, and the junction held 6 bases outside the gene matches. The CDR3 is made up of 16 amino acids. In germline, CDR1 is LGHNA, CDR2 YSLEER. In nucleotides, the CDR3 is TGCGCCAGCAGCCAAGGGAAGCGGGAGCGGACCGGGGAGCTGTTTTTT. Protein sequence: CASSQGKRERTGELFF.

This clone was counted a few times. V gene TRBV6-5 combines with J gene TRBJ2-1; 8 nucleotides align to TRBD2. CDR1 is MNHEY and CDR2 is SVGAGI in the germline V gene. CDR3 length: 15 residues. After removal of 6 bases from V and 6 bases from J, the junction contained 10 bases not matched to a gene. The CDR3 DNA follows: TGTGCCAGCAGGAAAACAGGCGGACTAGCCAATGAGCAGTTCTTC. Translated, it gives CASRKTGGLANEQFF.

The V gene is TRBV30, the J gene TRBJ1-2, with D uncertain. V shed 3 bases and J shed 1 base, with 15 bases lying between them. The CDR3 runs to 15 residues. Germline CDR1 GTSNPN, CDR2 SVGIG (reference sequence). The CDR3 here is CAWSPLGGFNYGYTF. The CDR3 DNA reads TGTGCCTGGAGCCCCCTGGGAGGGTTTAACTATGGCTACACCTTC.

The V call is TRBV4-1, the J call TRBJ2-3; 7 nucleotides line up with TRBD1. Germline values: CDR1 MGHRA, CDR2 YSYEKL. The V segment lost 4 bases and the J segment 2 bases; nucleotides outside the gene matches: 9. This CDR3 has 16 amino acids. CDR3 DNA: TGCGCCAGCAGCCCAACAGGGGTTTGGGTCACAGATACGCAGTATTTT. It codes for CASSPTGVWVTDTQYF.

The chain recombines TRBV5-1 with TRBJ2-2; 14 bases align to TRBD2. The CDR3 is made up of 18 amino acids. V lost 3 bases and J lost 5; bases outside the gene matches: 9. Germline CDR1 and CDR2: SGHRS and YFSETQ. The CDR3 loop reads CASSSYGTSGSGTGELFF. The CDR3 nucleotides read TGCGCCAGCAGCTCCTATGGGACTAGCGGGAGTGGGACCGGGGAGCTGTTTTTT.

This clone was recorded once. This chain joins TRBV28 and TRBJ2-1; D is possibly TRBD1 (6 bases). Trimming took off 8 bases at V and 5 bases at J, with 16 bases between the two ends. The germline V gene has CDR1 MDHEN and CDR2 SYDVKM. This CDR3 has 14 residues. CDR3 loop: CASVGHRFDNEQFF. DNA of the CDR3: TGTGCCAGCGTGGGACATCGGTTCGACAATGAGCAGTTCTTC.

V is TRBV4-2 and J is TRBJ1-5; 8 bases line up with TRBD1. CDR3 length: 15 amino acids. The ends lost 4 bases at V and 4 bases at J; junction bases unmatched: 6. Germline V lookup: CDR1 LGHNA, CDR2 YNFKEQ. The CDR3 spells CASSRGQAYNQPQHF. The CDR3 nucleotides are TGTGCCAGCAGCCGGGGACAGGCGTATAATCAGCCCCAGCATTTT.

This clone was seen only once. This rearrangement joins TRBV11-3 to TRBJ2-1; 7 bases line up with TRBD1. Germline lookup yields CDR1 SGHNT and CDR2 YENEEA. This CDR3 contains 14 residues. V was clipped by 4 bases and J by 7 bases; unmatched bases: 7. CDR3 amino acids: CASSWDKQGNEQFF. For the CDR3, the DNA is TGTGCCAGCAGCTGGGATAAACAGGGGAATGAGCAGTTCTTC. The variable domain in full, with the rest retrieved from reference TRBV11-3 and TRBJ2-1, is EAGVVQSPRYKIIEKKQPVAFWCNPISGHNTLYWYLQNLGQGPELLIRYENEEAVDDSQLPKDRFSAERLKGVDSTLKIQPAELGDSAVYLCASSWDKQGNEQFFGPGTRLTVL.

As to this clone: Other DNA sequences in the same sample also yield this CDR3. The V and J genes are TRBV28 and TRBJ2-1, with 13 bases aligning to TRBD2. The CDR3 is 14 residues long. CDR1 is MDHEN, CDR2 SYDVKM, per germline. Trimming cost V 6 bases and J 4 bases; bases outside gene matches: 0. The CDR3 loop is CASRLAGGYNEQFF. In DNA form, the CDR3 reads TGTGCCAGCAGACTAGCGGGAGGGTACAATGAGCAGTTCTTC. Full variable domain (remainder filled in from reference TRBV28 and TRBJ2-1): DVKVTQSSRYLVKRTGEKVFLECVQDMDHENMFWYRQDPGLGLRLIYFSYDVKMKEKGDIPEGYSVSREKKERFSLILESASTNQTSMYLCASRLAGGYNEQFFGPGTRLTVL.

The chain employs TRBV6-5 and TRBJ2-1, with 8 bases that match TRBD1. Germline V gene lookup returns CDR1 MNHEY and CDR2 SVGAGI. The CDR3 runs to 15 residues. V was pared by 2 bases and J by 6 bases, with 6 bases of the junction left unmatched. CDR3 in DNA: TGTGCCAGCAGTTACGGGCAGGGGGCTCGCAATGAGCAGTTCTTC. It encodes CASSYGQGARNEQFF.